This T cell receptor (beta chain) appears in the sequencing data of a study of memory CD4+ T cells and cytomegalovirus serostatus. CDR1 and CDR2 from the germline V gene are SNHLY and FYNNEI. The CDR3 is 14 residues long. V lost 7 bases to trimming and J lost 4 bases, with 16 bases between them. How the authors handled the data: Out-of-frame sequences were removed, leaving 2,204,828 distinct TCRbeta sequences. Generated by immunoSEQ multiplex PCR, the TCRdb table keeps only in-frame clones and is missing some. That table supplies the V and J calls and clone size; D and trimming were determined from the DNA. The top ten clones hold roughly 1.2% of a sample with tens of thousands of clones, roughly 80% of them seen once. Single viable CD3+CD4+CD8-CD45RO+ cells were sorted as the memory CD4+ T cells. CD4+ T cells were isolated by positive magnetic selection.

V usage is TRBV2 and J usage is TRBJ1-2; D is unclear. The origin of this receptor is an adult in good health and CMV-seropositive. Source material: memory CD4+ T cells from blood. CDR3 nucleotide sequence: TGTGCCAGCACAGAGGTTCGGGATTCCTATGGCTACACCTTC. Amino acids: CASTEVRDSYGYTF. Using reference TRBV2 and TRBJ1-2 for the parts outside the CDR3, the full variable domain is EPEVTQTPSHQVTQMGQEVILRCVPISNHLYFYWYRQILGQKVEFLVSFYNNEISEKSEIFDDQFSVERPDGSNFTLKIRSTKLEDSAMYFCASTEVRDSYGYTFGSGTRLTVV.